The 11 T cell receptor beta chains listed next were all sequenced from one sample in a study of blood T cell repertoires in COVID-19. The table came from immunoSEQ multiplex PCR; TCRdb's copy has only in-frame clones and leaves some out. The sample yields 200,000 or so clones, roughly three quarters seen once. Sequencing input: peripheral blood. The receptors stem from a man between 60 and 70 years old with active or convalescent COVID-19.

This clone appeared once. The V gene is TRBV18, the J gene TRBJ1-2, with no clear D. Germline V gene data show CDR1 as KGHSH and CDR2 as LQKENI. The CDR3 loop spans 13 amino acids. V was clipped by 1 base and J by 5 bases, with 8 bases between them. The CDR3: CASSPRGRYGYTF. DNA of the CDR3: TGTGCCAGCTCACCACGAGGCCGTTATGGCTACACCTTC.

The CDR3 bases are TGTGCCAGCAGCTTACTGACAGCCTCCTACGAGCAGTACTTC. Encoded protein: CASSLLTASYEQYF. This chain links TRBV11-1 with TRBJ2-7; the D gene is possibly TRBD1 (5 bases). V lost 2 bases and J 0 bases, leaving 8 bases between the germline ends. This CDR3 region has 14 residues. Germline lookup yields CDR1 SGHAT and CDR2 FQDESV (reference sequence).

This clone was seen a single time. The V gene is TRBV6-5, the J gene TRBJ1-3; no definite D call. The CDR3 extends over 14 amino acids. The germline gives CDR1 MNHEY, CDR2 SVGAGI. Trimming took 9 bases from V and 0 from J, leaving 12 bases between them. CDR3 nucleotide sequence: TGTGCCAGAACACGGGGTCCCTCTGGAAACACCATATATTTT. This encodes CARTRGPSGNTIYF.

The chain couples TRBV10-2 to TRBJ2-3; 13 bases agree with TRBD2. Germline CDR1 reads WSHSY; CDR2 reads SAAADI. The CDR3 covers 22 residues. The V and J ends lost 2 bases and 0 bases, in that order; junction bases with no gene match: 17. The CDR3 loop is CASSEPLRRLAGGGGSTDTQYF. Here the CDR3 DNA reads TGCGCCAGCAGTGAGCCTCTTAGGAGACTAGCGGGAGGCGGGGGAAGCACAGATACGCAGTATTTT.

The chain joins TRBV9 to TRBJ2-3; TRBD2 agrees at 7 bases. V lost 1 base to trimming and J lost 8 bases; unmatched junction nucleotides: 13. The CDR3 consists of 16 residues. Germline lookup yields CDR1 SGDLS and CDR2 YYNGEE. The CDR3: CASSVLQRDVGGTQYF. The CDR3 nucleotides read TGTGCCAGCAGCGTACTCCAGCGGGACGTAGGTGGTACGCAGTATTTT.

For the CDR3, the DNA is TGTGCCAGCAGCCAATATAGCGGGAGCGCCTACGAGCAGTACTTC. It yields the protein CASSQYSGSAYEQYF. V and J are TRBV3-1 (or the pseudogene TRBV3-2) and TRBJ2-7; TRBD2 matches at 9 bases. Germline CDR1 LGHDT, CDR2 YNNKEL (reference sequence). Losses at the gene ends were 2 bases for V and 2 bases for J; bases not matched to a gene: 4. The CDR3 contains 15 residues.

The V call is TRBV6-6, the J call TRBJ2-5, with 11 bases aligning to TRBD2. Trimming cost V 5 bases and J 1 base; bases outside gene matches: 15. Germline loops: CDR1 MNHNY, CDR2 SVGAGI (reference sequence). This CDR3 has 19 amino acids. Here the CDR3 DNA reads TGTGCCAGCAGTCCCGGAGGGTCTAGCGGGAGGATGTTCCAAGAGACCCAGTACTTC. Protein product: CASSPGGSSGRMFQETQYF.

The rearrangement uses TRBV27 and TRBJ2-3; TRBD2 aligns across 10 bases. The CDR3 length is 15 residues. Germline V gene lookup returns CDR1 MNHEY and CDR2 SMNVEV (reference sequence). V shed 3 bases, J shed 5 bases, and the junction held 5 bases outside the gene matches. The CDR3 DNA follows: TGTGCCAGCAGTTTCCCAGCGGGGGGGATAGATACGCAGTATTTT. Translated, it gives CASSFPAGGIDTQYF.

The CDR3 sequence is CASNSHRLLTNTGELFF. In nucleotides, the CDR3 is TGTGCCAGCAATTCCCACAGGCTACTCACGAACACCGGGGAGCTGTTTTTT. The chain joins TRBV27 to TRBJ2-2; possibly TRBD1 for D (5 bases). CDR1 and CDR2 from the germline V gene are MNHEY and SMNVEV (reference sequence). CDR3 size: 17 residues. V shed 7 bases and J shed 0 bases, with 18 bases lying between them.

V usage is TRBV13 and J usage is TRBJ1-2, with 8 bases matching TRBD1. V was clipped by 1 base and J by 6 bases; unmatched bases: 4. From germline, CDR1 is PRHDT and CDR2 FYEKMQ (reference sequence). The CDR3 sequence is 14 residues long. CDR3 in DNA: TGTGCCAGCAGCTTAGTTCAGGGGGCGGATGGCTACACCTTC. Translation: CASSLVQGADGYTF. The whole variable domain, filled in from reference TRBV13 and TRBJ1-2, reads AAGVIQSPRHLIKEKRETATLKCYPIPRHDTVYWYQQGPGQDPQFLISFYEKMQSDKGSIPDRFSAQQFSDYHSELNMSSLELGDSALYFCASSLVQGADGYTFGSGTRLTVV.

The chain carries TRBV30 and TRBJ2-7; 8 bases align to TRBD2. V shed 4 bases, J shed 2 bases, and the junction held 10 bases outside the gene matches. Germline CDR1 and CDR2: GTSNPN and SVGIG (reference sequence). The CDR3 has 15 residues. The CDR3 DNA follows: TGTGCCTGGACCAATAGCGGGACTGGGGCCTACGAGCAGTACTTC. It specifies CAWTNSGTGAYEQYF.